The TCR beta chain described here comes from a study of CD8 T cells in Susac syndrome. Germline loops: CDR1 MNHNS, CDR2 SASEGT. V lost 4 bases to trimming and J lost 2 bases, with 18 bases between them. The CDR3 is 16 residues long. Random-hexamer reverse transcription was applied to about 0.45 to 1 ug RNA. TCRdb analysed the immunoSEQ multiplex PCR reads with MiXCR anew, one entry per CDR3 protein. The sample shows 300,000 to 350,000 distinct CDR3 sequences, approximately 90% of them seen only once. Sequencing of TCR beta was undertaken in CD8+ and CD4+ T cells derived from blood. This chain uses TRBV6-1 with TRBJ2-7; possible D gene TRBD1, 5 bases. This sequence originates from a human donor with multiple sclerosis. The sequenced material came from CD4+ T cells from PBMCs. DNA of the CDR3: TGTGCCAGCAGTGGGGTGATGGGGCGCCGCGCCTACGAGCAGTACTTC. This codes for CASSGVMGRRAYEQYF.